This is a list of T cell receptor beta chains from one sample in a study of T-cell reconstitution after alpha-beta-depleted transplantation in children. TCRdb used MiXCR to reprocess the PCR reads, holding one entry per CDR3 protein. The table shows roughly 400,000 distinct CDR3 sequences, with over 40% occurring only once. The specimen comprised PBMCs, sampled before TCRalphabeta/CD19-depleted stem cell transplant. These receptors were obtained from a girl aged 2 to 9 with aplastic anemia, due to receive a stem cell transplant. The CDR3 runs from the conserved cysteine through the conserved F or W. A D gene is named only where the DNA matches it firmly. Part of the rows lack a size; the others show once, few, many or a class for expanded clones.

size,D,V,J,CDR3,DNA
few,-,TRBV6-4,TRBJ2-3,CASSRADTRTDTQYF,TGTGCCAGCAGTAGAGCGGACACTCGCACAGATACGCAGTATTTT
-,TRBD2,TRBV7-3,TRBJ2-2,CASSSPHGRTSGSTGELFF,TGTGCCAGCAGCTCCCCCCATGGGAGGACTAGCGGGAGCACCGGGGAGCTGTTTTTT
-,TRBD2,TRBV30,TRBJ2-7,CAWSLGTSGSYEQYF,TGTGCCTGGAGTCTGGGGACTAGCGGCTCCTACGAGCAGTACTTC
-,-,TRBV20-1,TRBJ2-6,CSAPPRGLGANVLTF,TGCAGTGCTCCCCCCAGGGGTCTGGGGGCCAACGTCCTGACTTTC
many,-,TRBV4-1,TRBJ1-2,CASSQDVAIQGNGYTF,TGCGCCAGCAGCCAAGATGTTGCCATACAGGGTAATGGCTACACCTTC
many,-,TRBV3-1,TRBJ1-1,CASSQMRGAAFF,TGTGCCAGCAGCCAAATGAGAGGAGCAGCTTTCTTT
-,-,TRBV5-1,TRBJ1-5,CAGGWGDSNQPQHF,TGCGCCGGGGGGTGGGGGGATAGCAATCAGCCCCAGCATTTT
once,-,TRBV20-1,TRBJ2-4,CSAPGRGAKNIQYF,TGCAGTGCCCCCGGCCGGGGAGCCAAAAACATTCAGTACTTC
few,TRBD2,TRBV28,TRBJ2-3,CASSRGTRTPTDTQYF,TGTGCCAGCAGTCGGGGGACTAGAACGCCCACAGATACGCAGTATTTT
-,TRBD1,TRBV9,TRBJ2-4,CASSVVGQGAADIQYF,TGTGCCAGCAGCGTAGTGGGACAGGGGGCCGCGGACATTCAGTACTTC
-,TRBD2,TRBV12-3/TRBV12-4,TRBJ2-7,CASSFGGGYEQYF,TGTGCCAGCAGTTTTGGCGGGGGGTACGAGCAGTACTTC
few,TRBD1,TRBV9,TRBJ2-7,CASSVGIGTGLYEQYF,TGTGCCAGCAGCGTAGGAATAGGGACAGGGCTTTACGAGCAGTACTTC